This passage covers 29 T cell receptor beta chains from one sample sequenced in a study of T cell responses to AZD1222 COVID-19 vaccine. Profiling relied on immunoSEQ multiplex PCR, and the TCRdb table lists in-frame clones only, not all of them. The data contain 140,000 to 150,000 clones, approximately 85% of them singletons. Sequencing used peripheral blood, obtained on day 0 of AZD1222 vaccination. Source of these receptors: an adult in good health.

J is TRBJ2-5 and V is TRBV6-5; D unresolved. This CDR3 is 11 amino acids long. Germline lookup yields CDR1 MNHEY and CDR2 SVGAGI. The V end was cut by 10 bases, the J end by 4 bases, with 10 bases between. DNA of the CDR3: TGTGCCACTTTATCCCTAGAGACCCAGTACTTC. Residues: CATLSLETQYF.

This chain joins TRBV12-5 and TRBJ2-7, with 7 bases that match TRBD1. Germline V gene sequence: CDR1 LGHNT, CDR2 FRNRAP. V was pared by 5 bases and J by 3 bases, with 4 bases of the junction left unmatched. The CDR3 has 13 residues. Here the CDR3 reads CASGPRDSYEQYF. The CDR3 coding sequence is TGTGCTAGTGGTCCACGGGACAGCTACGAGCAGTACTTC.

The chain couples TRBV19 to TRBJ1-4; no definite D call. V was trimmed by 4 bases and J by 7 bases, leaving 7 bases between them. This CDR3 spans 12 amino acids. Germline assignment: CDR1 LNHDA and CDR2 SQIVND (reference sequence). The CDR3 loop reads CASSKGAEKLFF. CDR3 nucleotides: TGTGCCAGTAGTAAGGGAGCTGAAAAACTGTTTTTT.

The chain recombines TRBV2 with TRBJ1-5; D call uncertain. Germline V gives CDR1 SNHLY, CDR2 FYNNEI. This CDR3 comprises 14 residues. Deletions cut 5 bases from V and 2 bases from J, with 10 bases between. CDR3: CASSRGPGNQPQHF. The CDR3 nucleotides are TGTGCCAGCAGTCGGGGTCCTGGCAATCAGCCCCAGCATTTT.

The chain uses TRBV5-6 and TRBJ1-1; D possibly corresponds to TRBD1 (6 bases). Trimming shortened V by 1 base and J by 10 bases, and 11 bases separated the two germline ends. The CDR3 spans 12 residues. Germline V gene sequence: CDR1 SGHDT, CDR2 YYEEEE. CDR3 in DNA: TGTGCCAGCAGCTTGTGGGGGGCCGGAGCTTTCTTT. Residues: CASSLWGAGAFF. Full variable domain (missing parts from reference TRBV5-6 and TRBJ1-1): DAGVTQSPTHLIKTRGQQVTLRCSPKSGHDTVSWYQQALGQGPQFIFQYYEEEERQRGNFPDRFSGHQFPNYSSELNVNALLLGDSALYLCASSLWGAGAFFGQGTRLTVV.

The chain carries TRBV23-1 and TRBJ2-2; D assignment may be TRBD1 or TRBD2 (5 bases each). TRBV23-1 is placed among ORFs of uncertain function. CDR3 length equals 16 residues. Trimming removed 3 bases from V and 4 bases from J, with 15 bases in between. CDR3 DNA sequence: TGCGCCAGCAGTCAGTCGTCCGGGACCACCACCGGGGAGCTGTTTTTT. Translation gives CASSQSSGTTTGELFF.

J is TRBJ1-4 and V is TRBV19; TRBD1 is a possible D gene (6 bases). The germline CDR1 and CDR2 sequences are LNHDA and SQIVND (reference sequence). This CDR3 comprises 15 residues. V lost 5 bases and J 2 bases, leaving 12 bases between the germline ends. CDR3 sequence: CASSQGRRTNEKLFF. The CDR3 DNA sequence: TGTGCCAGTAGTCAGGGGCGGCGGACTAATGAAAAACTGTTTTTT. The entire variable domain, with the rest obtained from reference TRBV19 and TRBJ1-4, is as follows: DGGITQSPKYLFRKEGQNVTLSCEQNLNHDAMYWYRQDPGQGLRLIYYSQIVNDFQKGDIAEGYSVSREKKESFPLTVTSAQKNPTAFYLCASSQGRRTNEKLFFGSGTQLSVL.

The chain combines TRBV15 with TRBJ2-2, with TRBD2 as a possible D gene (7 bases). Germline CDR1 reads LNHNV; CDR2 reads YYDKDF (reference sequence). This CDR3 has 14 amino acids. V lost 7 bases and J 1 base, leaving 10 bases between the germline ends. The CDR3, as DNA: TGTGCCACCAAAGCGGGACAGAACACCGGGGAGCTGTTTTTT. Protein: CATKAGQNTGELFF.

The genes are TRBV7-6 and TRBJ2-3; D possibly corresponds to TRBD2 (6 bases). V gave up 0 bases and J gave up 8 bases, with 9 bases separating them. The CDR3 is 13 amino acids. CDR1 is SGHVS and CDR2 is FNYEAQ in the germline V gene. CDR3: CASSLAEGGTQYF. The CDR3, as DNA: TGTGCCAGCAGCTTAGCTGAGGGAGGTACGCAGTATTTT.

This rearrangement joins TRBV28 to TRBJ2-7; TRBD1 matches 8 bases. The germline gives CDR1 MDHEN, CDR2 SYDVKM. This CDR3 is 15 amino acids long. V shed 6 bases and J 0 bases; nucleotides not matched to a gene: 7. CDR3 residues: CASRPRGLTSYEQYF. DNA of the CDR3: TGTGCCAGCAGGCCCAGGGGGCTCACCTCCTACGAGCAGTACTTC.

This chain links TRBV10-3 with TRBJ2-3; TRBD1 agrees at 12 bases. Germline lookup yields CDR1 ENHRY and CDR2 SYGVKD. J was trimmed by 3 bases and V by 4 bases; bases with no gene match: 5. The CDR3 has 16 residues. The CDR3 nucleotides read TGTGCCATCAGTGGACCGGGACAGGGGGCAACAGATACGCAGTATTTT. This gives the protein CAISGPGQGATDTQYF.

The chain carries TRBV18 and TRBJ2-3; D unresolved. The CDR3 spans 14 residues. The V and J ends lost 2 bases and 0 bases respectively, with 6 bases between them. CDR1 and CDR2 (germline): KGHSH, LQKENI. This CDR3 is CASSPSTSTDTQYF. The CDR3 DNA reads as TGTGCCAGCTCACCATCGACTAGCACAGATACGCAGTATTTT.

The chain links TRBV9 to TRBJ1-1; D possibly corresponds to TRBD1 (5 bases). V lost 0 bases, J lost 0 bases, and 12 bases lay in between. This CDR3 has 16 residues. CDR1 and CDR2 (germline): SGDLS, YYNGEE. CDR3 region: CASSVAGGNMNTEAFF. CDR3 coding DNA: TGTGCCAGCAGCGTAGCTGGGGGAAACATGAACACTGAAGCTTTCTTT.

This clone was seen a handful of times. The CDR3 loop reads CASTPSGVGTGVGELFF. The CDR3 DNA follows: TGTGCCAGCACCCCCTCGGGAGTTGGGACAGGGGTCGGGGAGCTGTTTTTT. The rearrangement links TRBV28 to TRBJ2-2; 10 bases map to TRBD1. The CDR3 spans 17 residues. V lost 7 bases and J lost 7; bases outside the gene matches: 15. Germline lookup yields CDR1 MDHEN and CDR2 SYDVKM. The full variable domain, its missing parts supplied by reference TRBV28 and TRBJ2-2, is DVKVTQSSRYLVKRTGEKVFLECVQDMDHENMFWYRQDPGLGLRLIYFSYDVKMKEKGDIPEGYSVSREKKERFSLILESASTNQTSMYLCASTPSGVGTGVGELFFGEGSRLTVL.

The chain is built from TRBV19 and TRBJ2-1; D is ambiguous. Trimming removed 2 bases at V and 6 bases at J, with 14 bases between. Germline CDR1 and CDR2: LNHDA and SQIVND (reference sequence). The CDR3 covers 15 residues. CDR3 sequence reads: CASSIKVGSLNEQFF. The CDR3 DNA reads TGTGCCAGTAGTATAAAGGTTGGCTCCCTCAATGAGCAGTTCTTC.

V is TRBV6-4 and J is TRBJ2-5; 7 bases fit TRBD2. Germline V gene data show CDR1 as MRHNA and CDR2 as SNTAGT. J was trimmed by 5 bases and V by 4 bases; bases with no gene match: 10. This CDR3 spans 15 amino acids. The CDR3 region has the DNA TGTGCCAGCAGTGTAAGGCCAGCGGGATTCGAGACCCAGTACTTC. It codes for CASSVRPAGFETQYF.

The table lists this clone with a count of one. This chain links TRBV19 with TRBJ1-5, with TRBD1 matching over 7 bases. Germline V CDR1 and CDR2: LNHDA, SQIVND (reference sequence). This CDR3 is 16 amino acids long. V trimming: 1 base; J trimming: 3 bases; junction bases outside the gene matches: 6. CDR3 loop: CASSIGQGWINQPQHF. CDR3 sequence (DNA): TGTGCCAGTAGTATAGGACAGGGCTGGATCAATCAGCCCCAGCATTTT.

As DNA, the CDR3 is TGTGCCAGCAGCCAAAGGGGGGAAGTGTCAAGGGGCGAGCAGTACTTC. Protein: CASSQRGEVSRGEQYF. The chain uses TRBV3-1 (or the pseudogene TRBV3-2) and TRBJ2-7; D assignment may be TRBD1 or TRBD2 (6 bases each). The CDR3 has 16 residues. Germline-derived CDR1 and CDR2 are LGHDT and YNNKEL (reference sequence). V lost 2 bases and J lost 6, with 20 bases in between.

CDR3 coding DNA: TGTGCCAGCAGCTTTCAGGGGATTGAAAAACTGTTTTTT. Amino acid sequence: CASSFQGIEKLFF. This chain joins TRBV5-6 and TRBJ1-4; TRBD1 might be the D (6 bases). The V gene's germline CDR1 is SGHDT and CDR2 YYEEEE. Deletions cut 2 bases from V and 7 bases from J, with 9 bases between. The CDR3 is 13 amino acids.

The V and J genes are TRBV11-3 and TRBJ2-7; D call uncertain. The length of the CDR3 is 14 residues. V was clipped by 1 base and J by 4 bases, with 11 bases between them. Germline-derived CDR1 and CDR2 are SGHNT and YENEEA. This chain's CDR3 is CASSLVTVPYEQYF. For the CDR3, the DNA is TGTGCCAGCAGCTTAGTTACTGTACCTTACGAGCAGTACTTC.

V and J are TRBV6-5 and TRBJ2-3; either TRBD1 or TRBD2 may supply D (5 bases each). Trimming pared 7 bases from V and 6 bases from J, leaving 14 bases between. The germline V gene encodes CDR1 MNHEY and CDR2 SVGAGI. The CDR3 has 13 amino acids. CDR3 DNA: TGTGCCAGCAACCCACGGGGCATGGATACGCAGTATTTT. It yields the protein CASNPRGMDTQYF.

V and J are TRBV6-4 and TRBJ1-2; D is undetermined. CDR1 is MRHNA and CDR2 is SNTAGT in the germline V gene. This CDR3 region has 15 residues. V lost 4 bases, J lost 2 bases, and 14 bases lay in between. The CDR3 is CASSVRERMNYGYTF. CDR3 bases: TGTGCCAGCAGTGTCCGGGAACGGATGAACTATGGCTACACCTTC.

The chain couples TRBV7-4 to TRBJ1-6; D not resolved. The ends were cut back, 3 bases at V and 0 bases at J, with 21 bases in the middle. This CDR3 has 20 amino acids. Germline CDR1 SGHVT, CDR2 SQSDAQ. CDR3 sequence reads: CASSFRPVYSPSSYNSPLHF. Written as DNA, the CDR3 is TGTGCCAGCAGCTTTAGACCAGTATACAGCCCAAGCTCCTATAATTCACCCCTCCACTTT.

The V and J genes are TRBV25-1 and TRBJ1-1, with D possibly matching TRBD1 (5 bases). The V gene lost 7 bases and the J gene lost 3 bases, with 24 bases spanning the gap. The V gene's germline CDR1 is MGHDK and CDR2 SYGVNS. The length of the CDR3 is 17 residues. CDR3 sequence: CASTRRQGARGDTEAFF. CDR3 nucleotides: TGTGCCAGCACCAGACGGCAGGGCGCAAGAGGTGACACTGAAGCTTTCTTT.

The chain couples TRBV7-9 to TRBJ2-1, with unresolved D. This CDR3 region has 14 residues. Germline lookup yields CDR1 SEHNR and CDR2 FQNEAQ (reference sequence). V lost 1 base and J lost 5, with 9 bases in between. DNA for the CDR3: TGTGCCAGCAGCTTAGAGGCAGAAAACAATGAGCAGTTCTTC. Its translation: CASSLEAENNEQFF.

The V gene is TRBV27, the J gene TRBJ2-7, with D possibly matching TRBD2 (5 bases). Germline V CDR1 and CDR2: MNHEY, SMNVEV (reference sequence). This CDR3 is built from 12 residues. V lost 4 bases to trimming and J lost 9 bases, with 13 bases between them. CDR3 amino acids: CASSSFLEGQYF. CDR3 bases: TGTGCCAGCAGTTCATTTCTAGAGGGGCAGTACTTC.

The rearrangement joins TRBV4-1 to TRBJ1-3, with no clear D. The germline V gene has CDR1 MGHRA and CDR2 YSYEKL. The CDR3 sequence is 16 residues long. Trimming removed 6 bases from V and 3 bases from J, with 18 bases in between. The CDR3 loop reads CASSPIGRRNGNTIYF. DNA of the CDR3: TGCGCCAGCAGTCCCATCGGCAGAAGAAATGGAAACACCATATATTTT.

This chain joins TRBV6-6 and TRBJ2-6; 10 bases map to TRBD2. The germline gives CDR1 MNHNY, CDR2 SVGAGI (reference sequence). The junction had 4 bases not matched to a gene; V was cut back by 5 bases and J by 0 bases. This CDR3 contains 17 residues. This CDR3 reads CASSRAGGSSGANVLTF. The CDR3 DNA is TGTGCCAGCAGTCGAGCGGGGGGGAGCTCTGGGGCCAACGTCCTGACTTTC.

This chain uses TRBV11-3 with TRBJ1-6; 7 bases align to TRBD1. Germline-derived CDR1 and CDR2 are SGHNT and YENEEA. This CDR3 region has 13 residues. V was pared by 5 bases and J by 8 bases, with 3 bases of the junction left unmatched. CDR3 DNA: TGTGCCAGCAGCCCAGGGGGGGATTCACCCCTCCACTTT. This encodes CASSPGGDSPLHF. Supplemented by reference TRBV11-3 and TRBJ1-6, the full variable domain reads EAGVVQSPRYKIIEKKQPVAFWCNPISGHNTLYWYLQNLGQGPELLIRYENEEAVDDSQLPKDRFSAERLKGVDSTLKIQPAELGDSAVYLCASSPGGDSPLHFGNGTRLTVT.